This entry concerns a single T cell receptor beta chain. What it binds is unknown. Measured with immunoSEQ multiplex PCR; TCRdb has only the in-frame clones, and not every one. The table records over 2 million clones, roughly 95% of them present only once. The source of the sample is a study of shared clonotypes between healthy human individuals. General study findings and limits: Across a few donors, naive CD4 shared 4.5% to 6%, naive CD8 over 3%, memory CD4 roughly 2.5%, memory CD8 around 0.42%.

The TCR comes from a man between 18 and 35 years old in good health. The material sequenced was naive CD4+ T cells sorted from blood. As for subset: CD45RA+ positively selected.

Here the CDR3 DNA reads TGTGCCAGCAGCTTTTATAAGGCTGGAAACACCATATATTTT. Residues: CASSFYKAGNTIYF. V usage is TRBV11-2 and J usage is TRBJ1-3; D not certain. The CDR3 is made up of 14 amino acids. Germline V gene sequence: CDR1 SGHAT, CDR2 FQNNGV. Trimming pared 3 bases from V and 2 bases from J, leaving 8 bases between.